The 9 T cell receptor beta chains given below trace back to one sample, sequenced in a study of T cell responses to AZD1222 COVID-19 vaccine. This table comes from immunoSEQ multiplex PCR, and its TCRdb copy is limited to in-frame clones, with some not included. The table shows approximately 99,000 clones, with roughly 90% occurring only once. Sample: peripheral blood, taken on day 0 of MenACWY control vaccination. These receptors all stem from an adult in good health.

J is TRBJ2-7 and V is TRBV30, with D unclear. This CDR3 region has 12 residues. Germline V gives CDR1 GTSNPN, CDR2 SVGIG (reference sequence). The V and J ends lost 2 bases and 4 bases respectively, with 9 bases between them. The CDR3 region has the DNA TGTGCCTGGAGTATAGCAGCTTACGAGCAGTACTTC. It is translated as CAWSIAAYEQYF.

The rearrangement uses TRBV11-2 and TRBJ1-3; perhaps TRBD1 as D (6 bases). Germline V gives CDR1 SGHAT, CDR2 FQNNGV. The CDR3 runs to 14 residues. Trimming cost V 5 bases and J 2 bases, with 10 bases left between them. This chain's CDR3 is CASSRDTTGNTIYF. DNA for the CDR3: TGTGCCAGCAGCAGGGACACTACTGGAAACACCATATATTTT.

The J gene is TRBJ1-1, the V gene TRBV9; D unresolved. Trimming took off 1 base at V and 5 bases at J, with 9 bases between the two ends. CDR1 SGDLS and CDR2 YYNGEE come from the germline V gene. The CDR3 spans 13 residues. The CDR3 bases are TGTGCCAGCAGCGTATCGTCAGAGACTGAAGCTTTCTTT. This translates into CASSVSSETEAFF.

This chain's CDR3 is CAWSTGSSNTEAFF. The DNA for the CDR3 is TGTGCCTGGAGTACCGGGAGCTCGAACACTGAAGCTTTCTTT. The chain uses TRBV30 and TRBJ1-1; D call uncertain. The V gene lost 2 bases and the J gene lost 1 base, with 11 bases spanning the gap. From germline, CDR1 is GTSNPN and CDR2 SVGIG (reference sequence). CDR3 length: 14 residues.

DNA for the CDR3: TGTGCCAGCAAGGGACAGGCGGCCTATGGCTACACCTTC. Translated: CASKGQAAYGYTF. This chain joins TRBV25-1 and TRBJ1-2; 8 bases fit TRBD1. Germline CDR1 and CDR2: MGHDK and SYGVNS. V trimming: 7 bases; J trimming: 4 bases; junction bases outside the gene matches: 5. The CDR3 is 13 residues long.

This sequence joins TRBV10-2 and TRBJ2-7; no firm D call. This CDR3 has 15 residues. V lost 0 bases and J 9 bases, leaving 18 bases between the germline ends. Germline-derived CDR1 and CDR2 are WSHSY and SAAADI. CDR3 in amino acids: CASSESAEPYEGQYF. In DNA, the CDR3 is TGCGCCAGCAGTGAGTCAGCAGAACCTTACGAAGGGCAGTACTTC.

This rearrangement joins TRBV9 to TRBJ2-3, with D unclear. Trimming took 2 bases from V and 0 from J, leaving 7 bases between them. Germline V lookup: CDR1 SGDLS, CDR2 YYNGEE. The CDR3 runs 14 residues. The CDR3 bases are TGTGCCAGCAGCGTCCTCTCTAGCACAGATACGCAGTATTTT. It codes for CASSVLSSTDTQYF.

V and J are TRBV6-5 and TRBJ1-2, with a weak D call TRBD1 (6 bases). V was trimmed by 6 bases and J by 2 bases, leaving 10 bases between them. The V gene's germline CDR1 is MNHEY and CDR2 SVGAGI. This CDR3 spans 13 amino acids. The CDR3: CASRRDTNYGYTF. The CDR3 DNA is TGTGCCAGCAGGAGGGACACCAACTATGGCTACACCTTC.

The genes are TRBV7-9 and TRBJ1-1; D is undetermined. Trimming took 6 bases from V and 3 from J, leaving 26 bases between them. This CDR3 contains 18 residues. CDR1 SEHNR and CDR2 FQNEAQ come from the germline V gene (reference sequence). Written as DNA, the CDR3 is TGTGCCAGCAGAGAGGAAATCAGCGCCGCGGGGTTGTACACTGAAGCTTTCTTT. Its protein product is CASREEISAAGLYTEAFF.